This T cell receptor (beta chain) was observed in a study of control samples from healthy donors and cancer patients. Profiling relied on immunoSEQ multiplex PCR, and the TCRdb table lists in-frame clones only, not all of them. The sample holds approximately 94,000 clones; approximately 93% are singletons and the top ten take around 1%. The CDR3 loop spans 13 amino acids. V shed 4 bases and J 7 bases; nucleotides not matched to a gene: 7. Germline CDR1 reads GTSNPN; CDR2 reads SVGIG (reference sequence). This chain links TRBV30 with TRBJ1-1; 9 nucleotides line up with TRBD1. This TCR was sampled from a woman aged 25 to 39 in good health. Sequenced sample: blood. CDR3 protein: CAWINRGRDEAFF. CDR3 bases: TGTGCCTGGATTAACAGGGGGCGCGATGAAGCTTTCTTT.